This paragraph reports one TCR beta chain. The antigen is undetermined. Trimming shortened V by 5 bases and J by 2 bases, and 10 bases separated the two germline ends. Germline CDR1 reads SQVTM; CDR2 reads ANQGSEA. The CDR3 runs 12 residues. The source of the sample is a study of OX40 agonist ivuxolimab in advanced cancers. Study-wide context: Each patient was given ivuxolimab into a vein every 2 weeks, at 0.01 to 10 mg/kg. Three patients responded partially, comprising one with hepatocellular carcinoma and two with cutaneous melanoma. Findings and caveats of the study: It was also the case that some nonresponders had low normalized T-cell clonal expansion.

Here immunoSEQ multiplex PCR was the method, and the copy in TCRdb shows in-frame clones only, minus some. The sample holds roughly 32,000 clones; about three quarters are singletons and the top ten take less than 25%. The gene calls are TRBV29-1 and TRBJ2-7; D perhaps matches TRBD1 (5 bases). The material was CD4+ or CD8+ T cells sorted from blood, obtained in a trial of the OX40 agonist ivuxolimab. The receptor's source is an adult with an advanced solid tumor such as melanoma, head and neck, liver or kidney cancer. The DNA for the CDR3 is TGCAGCGTTTCTCAGGGTACCTACGAGCAGTACTTC. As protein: CSVSQGTYEQYF.